The clone carrying this T cell receptor beta chain was counted only a few times. Each CDR3 protein is one row after TCRdb ran MiXCR on the 5' RACE reads. The data hold under 25,000 distinct CDR3 sequences, with 9% to 10% observed a single time. Time point indicated: blood at routine non-recurrence follow-up after resection. Germline V CDR1 and CDR2: LGHNA, YNFKEQ. This CDR3 comprises 13 residues. Trimming cost V 4 bases and J 10 bases, with 11 bases left between them. This entry is derived from a study of spatial heterogeneity in lung cancer. Sample: PBMCs, taken at follow-up. The V and J genes are TRBV4-2 and TRBJ1-6; D is possibly TRBD1 (5 bases). The sequence was obtained from a female donor with early-stage non-small cell lung cancer. CDR3 sequence reads: CASSLDRGSPLHF. The CDR3 DNA sequence: TGTGCCAGCAGCCTAGATAGGGGCTCACCCCTCCACTTT.